This T cell receptor beta chain was captured in a study of blood T cell repertoires in COVID-19. CDR1 is KGHSH, CDR2 LQKENI, per germline. There are 14 residues in the CDR3. V was trimmed by 0 bases and J by 7 bases, leaving 12 bases between them. Some clones are missing from TCRdb's copy, which holds only in-frame ones; the method was immunoSEQ multiplex PCR. This table holds 200,000 to 300,000 clones, around 89% found once. This receptor was taken from a woman aged 40 to 50 with acute COVID-19. The chain carries TRBV18 and TRBJ1-2; D possibly corresponds to TRBD1 (5 bases). Sequencing input: PBMCs or T cells enriched from blood (not recorded which). The CDR3 protein is CASSPPGRERGYTF. CDR3 in DNA: TGTGCCAGCTCACCACCGGGCAGGGAACGTGGCTACACCTTC.